The clone carrying this T cell receptor (beta chain) has a handful of counts. The antigen is undetermined. CDR3 length equals 14 residues. V lost 6 bases to trimming and J lost 1 base; unmatched junction nucleotides: 4. From germline, CDR1 is KGHSH and CDR2 LQKENI. This record comes from a study of neoadjuvant anti-PD-1 for oral cavity cancer. About the study: Before surgery, most patients got three to four biweekly 3 mg/kg nivolumab doses. Study-level points and caveats: Pretreatment Treg/Th17 ratio correlated inversely with post-treatment tumor clonality.

These oral cavity squamous cell carcinomas were HPV-negative and locally advanced. Clones were read by immunoSEQ multiplex PCR, and TCRdb kept only the in-frame ones, dropping some. Of under 20,000 clones listed, about 66% were seen once; the top ten hold approximately 2.8%. Sequencing used PBMCs, obtained before nivolumab (anti-PD-1) treatment. V gene TRBV18 combines with J gene TRBJ1-1; 8 bases agree with TRBD1. This clonotype was sampled from a person aged 35-79 years with oral cavity squamous cell carcinoma. CDR3 sequence (DNA): TGTGCCAGCTCGGCCGGGACAGGGAACACTGAAGCTTTCTTT. This encodes CASSAGTGNTEAFF.